The 29 T cell receptor beta chains reported below all come from one sample, sequenced in a study of T cells in Graves' hyperthyroidism and ophthalmopathy. The TCR beta CDR3 regions underwent amplification using RNA transcripts as the source. The HTBI primer set served for first-round RT-PCR of the TCR CDR3. MiXCR was run by TCRdb on the multiplex PCR reads, yielding one entry per CDR3 protein. This sample has 380,000 or so distinct CDR3 sequences; around 14% occur once, and the top ten carry around 23%. The sample consisted of blood. The receptors come from a woman aged 30 to 39 with Graves' hyperthyroidism.

The CDR3 spells CASSLAEDEQFF. CDR3 nucleotide sequence: TGTGCCAGTAGTCTCGCCGAGGATGAGCAGTTCTTC. V is TRBV19 and J is TRBJ2-1; no reliable D call. The CDR3 spans 12 residues. Trimming took off 5 bases at V and 8 bases at J, with 10 bases between the two ends. Germline loops: CDR1 LNHDA, CDR2 SQIVND (reference sequence).

The V gene is TRBV11-3, the J gene TRBJ2-3; weak D call: TRBD2 (7 bases). The CDR3 length is 17 residues. The germline V gene encodes CDR1 SGHNT and CDR2 YENEEA. V was shortened by 4 bases and J by 5 bases, with 22 bases between the two germline ends. The CDR3 reads CASSWGRAGPREDTQYF. DNA of the CDR3: TGTGCCAGCAGCTGGGGGCGAGCGGGACCTAGAGAAGATACGCAGTATTTT.

This clonotype was seen repeatedly, ten times or more. The V and J genes are TRBV29-1 and TRBJ1-1; D is ambiguous. Germline CDR1 is SQVTM and CDR2 is ANQGSEA. V shed 3 bases and J shed 3 bases, with 5 bases lying between them. The CDR3 runs 11 residues. DNA of the CDR3: TGCAGCGTTGACGAGGACACTGAAGCTTTCTTT. Translation: CSVDEDTEAFF.

The CDR3 is CASSLGSGVAKNIQYF. Written as DNA, the CDR3 is TGTGCCAGCAGCTTAGGAAGCGGGGTAGCCAAAAACATTCAGTACTTC. V usage is TRBV7-9 and J usage is TRBJ2-4, with TRBD2 matching 7 bases. The length of the CDR3 is 16 residues. CDR1 is SEHNR, CDR2 FQNEAQ, per germline (reference sequence). With V trimmed by 1 base and J by 0 bases, 3 bases remained unmatched. The whole variable domain, remainder taken from reference TRBV7-9 and TRBJ2-4, is DTGVSQNPRHKITKRGQNVTFRCDPISEHNRLYWYRQTLGQGPEFLTYFQNEAQLEKSRLLSDRFSAERPKGSFSTLEIQRTEQGDSAMYLCASSLGSGVAKNIQYFGAGTRLSVL.

This clonotype was seen many times. The chain couples TRBV28 to TRBJ2-5, with 12 bases lining up with TRBD1. The V gene end was trimmed by 9 bases and the J gene end by 6 bases; junction bases not matched to a gene: 8. The CDR3 spans 14 residues. Germline values: CDR1 MDHEN, CDR2 SYDVKM. The CDR3 DNA reads as TGTGCCAGTCTAGGGACAGGGGGCGCGAAGACCCAGTACTTC. Translating gives CASLGTGGAKTQYF.

This clonotype has ten or more counts. V and J are TRBV28 and TRBJ2-3; 10 nucleotides align to TRBD2. CDR1 is MDHEN, CDR2 SYDVKM, per germline. Trimming took 1 base from V and 6 from J; bases not matched to a gene: 10. The CDR3 consists of 17 residues. The CDR3 loop reads CASSLFPSGSQGDTQYF. For the CDR3, the DNA is TGTGCCAGCAGTTTATTCCCTAGCGGGAGTCAGGGGGATACGCAGTATTTT.

This clonotype came up many times. The chain employs TRBV20-1 and TRBJ1-4; D gene uncertain. Germline CDR1 and CDR2: DFQATT and SNEGSKA (reference sequence). The length of the CDR3 is 12 residues. V dropped 6 bases and J dropped 2 bases, with 7 bases sitting between them. The CDR3 sequence: CSASGTNEKLFF. CDR3 coding DNA: TGCAGTGCCTCGGGGACTAATGAAAAACTGTTTTTT.

This clonotype was recorded at least ten times. V and J are TRBV19 and TRBJ1-5; 9 bases match TRBD1. CDR1 is LNHDA and CDR2 is SQIVND in the germline V gene (reference sequence). The CDR3 is 14 amino acids. Trimming at V came to 5 bases and at J to 7 bases, leaving 6 bases not matched to a gene. CDR3 region: CASSLTGGGQPQHF. The CDR3 region has the DNA TGTGCCAGTAGTCTTACAGGGGGCGGGCAGCCCCAGCATTTT. Full variable domain (missing parts from reference TRBV19 and TRBJ1-5): DGGITQSPKYLFRKEGQNVTLSCEQNLNHDAMYWYRQDPGQGLRLIYYSQIVNDFQKGDIAEGYSVSREKKESFPLTVTSAQKNPTAFYLCASSLTGGGQPQHFGDGTRLSIL.

On this clonotype itself: A read error may explain this, as a much larger clone is one base away. The rearrangement joins TRBV19 to TRBJ2-7; TRBD2 might be the D (7 bases). CDR1 LNHDA and CDR2 SQIVND come from the germline V gene (reference sequence). The CDR3 is 15 residues long. This CDR3 reads CDSSAKGGRTGEQYF. The CDR3 DNA sequence: TGTGACAGTAGTGCTAAGGGGGGGCGAACGGGCGAGCAGTACTTC.

The sample holds many counts of this clonotype. The rearrangement joins TRBV19 to TRBJ2-2; D could derive from TRBD1 or TRBD2 (5 bases each). The CDR3 is 15 amino acids. V was cut by 7 bases and J by 7 bases, with 19 bases left in between. Germline CDR1 reads LNHDA; CDR2 reads SQIVND (reference sequence). The CDR3 loop is CASTKETGRRGELFF. The CDR3 DNA follows: TGTGCCAGTACAAAGGAGACGGGACGGCGCGGGGAGCTGTTTTTT.

The rearrangement joins TRBV10-3 to TRBJ1-2; 8 bases are shared with TRBD1. The CDR3 is 14 amino acids. The germline gives CDR1 ENHRY, CDR2 SYGVKD. With V trimmed by 0 bases and J by 4 bases, 1 base remained unmatched. CDR3 loop: CAISESQGAYGYTF. Written as DNA, the CDR3 is TGTGCCATCAGTGAGTCGCAGGGGGCCTATGGCTACACCTTC.

This clonotype was detected only a few times. The rearrangement joins TRBV29-1 to TRBJ2-7; weak D call: TRBD1 (6 bases). Trimming shortened V by 7 bases and J by 4 bases, and 17 bases separated the two germline ends. Germline CDR1 reads SQVTM; CDR2 reads ANQGSEA. This CDR3 comprises 13 residues. The DNA of the CDR3 is TGCAGCGCCATCCGGGACATTGATTACGAGCAGTACTTC. Its protein product is CSAIRDIDYEQYF.

This clonotype was seen many times. Here the CDR3 DNA reads TGCGCCAGCAAGCTTGACGAGGGACAGACCTATGGCTACACCTTC. The encoded protein is CASKLDEGQTYGYTF. V and J are TRBV5-1 and TRBJ1-2, with 7 bases aligning to TRBD1. The CDR3 is 15 residues long. V gave up 6 bases and J gave up 4 bases; unmatched junction bases: 12. The V gene's germline CDR1 is SGHRS and CDR2 YFSETQ.

In its sample, this clonotype was seen many times. This chain links TRBV7-8 with TRBJ1-2; weak D call: TRBD1 (5 bases). The CDR3 spans 14 residues. V lost 4 bases and J 5 bases, leaving 14 bases between the germline ends. Germline CDR1 SGHVS, CDR2 FQNEAQ. The CDR3 coding sequence is TGTGCCAGCAGCTACGCGGGACGCAAGTATGGCTACACCTTC. Encoded protein: CASSYAGRKYGYTF.

This clonotype was counted only a few times. This rearrangement joins TRBV30 to TRBJ1-1; TRBD1 matches at 7 bases. V dropped 3 bases and J dropped 3; count of bases not matched to a gene: 1. The CDR3 totals 12 residues. Germline loops: CDR1 GTSNPN, CDR2 SVGIG (reference sequence). In DNA form, the CDR3 reads TGTGCCTGGAGAGACAGGGACACTGAAGCTTTCTTT. Protein sequence: CAWRDRDTEAFF.

This clonotype was observed a handful of times. V is TRBV6-1 and J is TRBJ1-1, with a tentative D call TRBD1 (5 bases). V was pared by 5 bases and J by 3 bases, with 16 bases between. CDR1 is MNHNS, CDR2 SASEGT, per germline. The CDR3 sequence is 15 residues long. This CDR3 is CASSRKLRVDTEAFF. CDR3 DNA sequence: TGTGCCAGCAGTCGAAAGCTCAGGGTGGACACTGAAGCTTTCTTT.

CDR3 nucleotides: TGCGCCAGCAGCTCGACACCAACTAATGAAAAACTGTTTTTT. Protein: CASSSTPTNEKLFF. This chain links TRBV5-1 with TRBJ1-4; no reliable D call. CDR3 length: 14 amino acids. V was shortened by 3 bases and J by 0 bases, with 6 bases between the two germline ends. CDR1 is SGHRS, CDR2 YFSETQ, per germline.

This clonotype was counted at least ten times. The V and J genes are TRBV2 and TRBJ1-6, with TRBD1 as a possible D gene (5 bases). Between the trimmed V and J ends, which lost 9 bases and 7 bases, there was a span of 13 bases. This CDR3 spans 13 amino acids. In germline, CDR1 is SNHLY, CDR2 FYNNEI. The CDR3 is CARGAGLNSPLHF. The CDR3 nucleotides are TGTGCCAGAGGGGCAGGGCTAAATTCACCCCTCCACTTT.

The chain combines TRBV5-6 with TRBJ2-1; 9 nucleotides agree with TRBD2. CDR3 length: 15 amino acids. The ends lost 2 bases at V and 3 bases at J; junction bases unmatched: 3. Germline values: CDR1 SGHDT, CDR2 YYEEEE. As DNA, the CDR3 is TGTGCCAGCAGCTTCGGTAGCGGGAGCTACAATGAGCAGTTCTTC. Encoded protein: CASSFGSGSYNEQFF.

This clonotype appeared many times. This CDR3 reads CASSRWGQRKETQYF. The CDR3 DNA reads as TGTGCCAGCAGCCGGTGGGGACAGCGAAAAGAGACCCAGTACTTC. The chain recombines TRBV7-9 with TRBJ2-5, with 7 bases identical to TRBD1. CDR1 and CDR2 from the germline V gene are SEHNR and FQNEAQ (reference sequence). The CDR3 runs 15 residues. Germline trimming cut 5 bases from V and 3 bases from J; bases unmatched to any gene: 9.

This clonotype has ten or more counts. The chain uses TRBV18 and TRBJ2-7; 12 positions agree with TRBD1. The ends lost 3 bases at V and 6 bases at J; junction bases unmatched: 9. Germline CDR1 reads KGHSH; CDR2 reads LQKENI. The CDR3 has 16 amino acids. The CDR3 region is CASSPSGGQGAREQYF. Here the CDR3 DNA reads TGTGCCAGCTCACCCTCGGGGGGACAGGGGGCTCGCGAGCAGTACTTC.

The rearrangement uses TRBV15 and TRBJ2-7; D is perhaps TRBD1 (6 bases). Trimming took 1 base from V and 7 from J, leaving 26 bases between them. The CDR3 is made up of 18 amino acids. The germline V gene encodes CDR1 LNHNV and CDR2 YYDKDF (reference sequence). The CDR3 loop is CATSRGQAQGIFKDEQYF. CDR3 DNA sequence: TGTGCCACCAGCAGAGGCCAAGCACAGGGTATTTTTAAGGATGAGCAGTACTTC.

This clonotype has a count of ten or more. This sequence joins TRBV29-1 and TRBJ2-7; D perhaps matches TRBD2 (6 bases). The CDR3 loop spans 13 amino acids. V lost 6 bases and J lost 0, with 12 bases in between. Germline values: CDR1 SQVTM, CDR2 ANQGSEA. The CDR3 region is CSVVAVSSYEQYF. Written as DNA, the CDR3 is TGCAGCGTGGTAGCGGTGAGCTCCTACGAGCAGTACTTC.

The rearrangement uses TRBV29-1 and TRBJ2-1, with 9 bases fitting TRBD1. Germline loops: CDR1 SQVTM, CDR2 ANQGSEA. Trimming took 2 bases from V and 8 from J; bases not matched to a gene: 7. CDR3 length: 14 amino acids. CDR3 protein: CSVEPGQGVYEQFF. In nucleotides, the CDR3 is TGCAGCGTTGAACCGGGACAGGGTGTCTATGAGCAGTTCTTC.

Only a few counts were recorded for this clonotype. This chain connects TRBV30 to TRBJ2-6, with 7 positions matching TRBD2. With V trimmed by 8 bases and J by 5 bases, 6 bases remained unmatched. Germline V lookup: CDR1 GTSNPN, CDR2 SVGIG (reference sequence). The CDR3 has 13 amino acids. CDR3 bases: TGTGCCGGGGGGGGGAACAGGGCCAACGTCCTGACTTTC. It translates to CAGGGNRANVLTF.

Note on this clonotype: A much larger clone sits a single nucleotide away, making a read error possible. The rearrangement links TRBV6-1 to TRBJ1-1; no definite D call. There are 14 residues in the CDR3. The V gene's germline CDR1 is MNHNS and CDR2 SASEGT. The V end lost 3 bases, the J end lost 2 bases, and 10 bases lay between the germline ends. The CDR3 region has the DNA TGTGCCAGCAGTGAGCTCCTAGGCAACACTGAAGCTTTCTTT. The encoded protein is CASSELLGNTEAFF.

This clonotype was seen at least ten times. The chain has TRBV28 and TRBJ1-1, with a possible D match to TRBD1 (5 bases). Germline V CDR1 and CDR2: MDHEN, SYDVKM. CDR3 length: 14 amino acids. V lost 5 bases and J 1 base, leaving 11 bases between the germline ends. The CDR3 sequence: CASSPQGSNTEAFF. The CDR3 DNA follows: TGTGCCAGCAGTCCCCAGGGTTCGAACACTGAAGCTTTCTTT.

This clonotype came up a few times. The genes are TRBV27 and TRBJ2-1; D may be TRBD1 or TRBD2 (5 bases each). Trimming removed 4 bases from V and 4 bases from J, with 14 bases in between. From germline, CDR1 is MNHEY and CDR2 SMNVEV (reference sequence). The CDR3 sequence is 15 residues long. The CDR3 protein is CASSSGTLGYNEQFF. DNA of the CDR3: TGTGCCAGCAGTTCTGGGACCCTCGGGTACAATGAGCAGTTCTTC.

This clonotype occurred many times. The V call is TRBV2, the J call TRBJ1-2; TRBD1 matches 9 bases. The V gene's germline CDR1 is SNHLY and CDR2 FYNNEI. The CDR3 spans 15 residues. V shed 5 bases and J 7 bases; nucleotides not matched to a gene: 11. In nucleotides, the CDR3 is TGTGCCAGCAGTCCATCTACAGGGGGCGCCGGTGGCTACACCTTC. Protein product: CASSPSTGGAGGYTF.